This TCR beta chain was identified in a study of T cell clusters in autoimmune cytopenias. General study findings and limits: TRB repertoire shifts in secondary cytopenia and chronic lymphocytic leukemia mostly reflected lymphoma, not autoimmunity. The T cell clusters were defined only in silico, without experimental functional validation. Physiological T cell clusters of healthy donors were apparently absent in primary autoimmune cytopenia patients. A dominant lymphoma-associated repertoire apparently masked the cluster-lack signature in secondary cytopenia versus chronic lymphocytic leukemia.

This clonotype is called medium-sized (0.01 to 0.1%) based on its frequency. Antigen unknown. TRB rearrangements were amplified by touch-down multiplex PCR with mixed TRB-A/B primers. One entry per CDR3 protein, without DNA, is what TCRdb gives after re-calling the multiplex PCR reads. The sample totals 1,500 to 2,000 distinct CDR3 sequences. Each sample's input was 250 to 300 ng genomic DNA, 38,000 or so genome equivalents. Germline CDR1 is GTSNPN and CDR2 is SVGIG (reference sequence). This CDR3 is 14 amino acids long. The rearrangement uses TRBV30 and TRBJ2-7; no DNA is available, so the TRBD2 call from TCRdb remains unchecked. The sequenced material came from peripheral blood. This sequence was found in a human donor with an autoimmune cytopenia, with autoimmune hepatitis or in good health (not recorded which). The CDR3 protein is CAWSPYPSGVEQYF.